The rows below give T cell receptor beta chains drawn from one sample of a study of blood T cell repertoires in COVID-19. Measured with immunoSEQ multiplex PCR; TCRdb has only the in-frame clones, and not every one. The sample includes about 300,000 clones, 75% to 90% of them seen just once. The specimen was PBMCs or T cells enriched from blood (not recorded which). The source of these receptors is a woman aged 45-59 years who had recovered from COVID-19. Both conserved end residues are part of each CDR3. Each record gives: clone size, J gene, V gene, D gene, CDR3 DNA, CDR3 protein. D genes are given only for firm matches. Expanded clones are given a class, and other clones once, few, many or no size at all.

NA,TRBJ2-7,TRBV5-6,TRBD1,TGTGCCAGCAGCTTGGTCTTAGACAGGGGCTTTGACGAGCAGTACTTC,CASSLVLDRGFDEQYF
NA,TRBJ2-1,TRBV7-2,NA,TGTGCCAGCAACCCGTCCGGGTGGAACAATGAGCAGTTCTTC,CASNPSGWNNEQFF
NA,TRBJ1-5,TRBV28,TRBD1,TGTGCCAGCAGGGGGACAGGGGGCAGTCAGCCCCAGCATTTT,CASRGTGGSQPQHF
many,TRBJ2-2,TRBV5-1,NA,TGCGCCAGCAGCTTGGACGTGTATGGGGACTTAATTGGAAGGGACACCGGGGAGCTGTTTTTT,CASSLDVYGDLIGRDTGELFF
NA,TRBJ2-7,TRBV5-5,NA,TGTGCCAGCAGCTTGGTTATTCGGGGCTACGAGCAGTACTTC,CASSLVIRGYEQYF
NA,TRBJ1-5,TRBV2,NA,TGTGCCAGCAGCCTGACAGCCTCCAATCAGCCCCAGCATTTT,CASSLTASNQPQHF
NA,TRBJ2-7,TRBV10-2,TRBD2,TGCGCCAGCAGAGACGGACTAGCGGGAGCATACGAGCAGTACTTC,CASRDGLAGAYEQYF
NA,TRBJ1-2,TRBV2,NA,TGTGCCAGCAGTCCCAATTCCGGGACAAGAAATGGCTACACCTTC,CASSPNSGTRNGYTF
NA,TRBJ2-2,TRBV11-2,NA,TGTGCCAGCAGCTTAGTCTCGACTAGTGGACCCGGGGAGCTGTTTTTT,CASSLVSTSGPGELFF
NA,TRBJ2-3,TRBV6-5,NA,TGTGCCAGCATCGGACAGGATACGCAGTATTTT,CASIGQDTQYF
NA,TRBJ1-2,TRBV10-3,TRBD1,TGTGCCATCAGTGAAGGACAGGGGAACAACTATGGCTACACCTTC,CAISEGQGNNYGYTF
NA,TRBJ1-4,TRBV4-2,TRBD1,TGTGCCAGCAGCCAAGCGGACAGGGTGGAAGAAAAACTGTTTTTT,CASSQADRVEEKLFF
NA,TRBJ1-4,TRBV2,NA,TGTGCCAGCAAGACAGAAAATGAAAAACTGTTTTTT,CASKTENEKLFF
NA,TRBJ2-3,TRBV5-1,NA,TGCGCCAGCAGTGGGAGTTTTACTAGCACAGATACGCAGTATTTT,CASSGSFTSTDTQYF
NA,TRBJ1-6,TRBV7-9,TRBD1,TGTGCCAGCAGCGTCCTACAGGGGGCAAATAATTCACCCCTCCACTTT,CASSVLQGANNSPLHF
NA,TRBJ2-3,TRBV5-1,NA,TGCGCCAGCAGCTTGGAACAGTACTTACCCTCTAGCACAGATACGCAGTATTTT,CASSLEQYLPSSTDTQYF
NA,TRBJ2-7,TRBV18,TRBD2,TGTGCCAGCTCACCAGGAAGCGGGACTAACTCCTACGAGCAGTACTTC,CASSPGSGTNSYEQYF
NA,TRBJ2-5,TRBV5-4,TRBD2,TGTGCCAGCAGCTCCGGGACTACCCAGACCCAGTACTTC,CASSSGTTQTQYF
NA,TRBJ2-7,TRBV29-1,TRBD1,TGCAGCGTGGGACAGGGCTCCTACGAGCAGTACTTC,CSVGQGSYEQYF
NA,TRBJ1-2,TRBV28,TRBD1,TGTGCCAGCAGTTCGGGAAAGGGGGCGTTTTATGGCTACACCTTC,CASSSGKGAFYGYTF
NA,TRBJ1-3,TRBV5-1,NA,TGCGCCAGCAGAGGGGGTCCTGGAAACACCATATATTTT,CASRGGPGNTIYF
NA,TRBJ1-4,TRBV9,TRBD1,TGTGCCAGCAGCGCAACAGGGGGCGGCCCAACTAATGAAAAACTGTTTTTT,CASSATGGGPTNEKLFF
NA,TRBJ1-3,TRBV28,NA,TGTGCCAGCAGATATTACAGCAGGGTTCCTGGAAACACCATATATTTT,CASRYYSRVPGNTIYF
NA,TRBJ2-7,TRBV5-1,NA,TGCGCCAGCAGCTTGAACGCCGGGGACTCCAGAATCGAGCAGTACTTC,CASSLNAGDSRIEQYF
once,TRBJ1-2,TRBV5-1,NA,TGCGCCAGCAGCGAGGGATGGGACTATGGCTACACCTTC,CASSEGWDYGYTF
NA,TRBJ1-2,TRBV16,NA,TGTGCCAGCAGCCTCACAGGGTCGAAGGGCTACACCTTC,CASSLTGSKGYTF
NA,TRBJ1-1,TRBV2,NA,TGTGCCAGCAGTGCCCGGGACACTGAAGCTTTCTTT,CASSARDTEAFF
NA,TRBJ2-7,TRBV3-1/TRBV3-2,NA,TGTGCCAGCAGCCAATCACAGTACGAGCAGTACTTC,CASSQSQYEQYF
NA,TRBJ1-1,TRBV27,TRBD1,TGTGCCAGCAGTCCAAGGGACAGGGGGCGGAACACTGAAGCTTTCTTT,CASSPRDRGRNTEAFF
NA,TRBJ1-2,TRBV11-2,NA,TGTGCCAGCAGCGCCGCCCGGGGCTATGGCTACACCTTC,CASSAARGYGYTF
NA,TRBJ2-1,TRBV12-3/TRBV12-4,NA,TGTGCCAGCAGTTTTGCGGTTTCCAATGAGCAGTTCTTC,CASSFAVSNEQFF
NA,TRBJ1-2,TRBV30,TRBD1,TGTGCCTGTTACCGGGACAGGGGGAACTATGGCTACACCTTC,CACYRDRGNYGYTF
NA,TRBJ1-6,TRBV28,NA,TGTGCCAGCAGGACAGTTGCCCCCCTCCACTTT,CASRTVAPLHF